These T cell receptor beta chains were read from a single sample in a study of blood T cell repertoires in COVID-19. Clones were sequenced by immunoSEQ multiplex PCR, and TCRdb holds only the in-frame ones, with some missing. The sample carries some 130,000 clones, about 72% recorded once. The sequencing sample was made of peripheral blood. The receptors come from a man between 60 and 75 years old who had recovered from COVID-19. Each CDR3 is given with its conserved first and last residue. Each record gives: D gene, CDR3 length, clone size, J gene, V gene, CDR3 protein, CDR3 DNA. The D gene is left open where the match is weak. Only part of the rows carry a size: once, few, many, or a class if the clone is expanded.

TRBD1 15 . TRBJ2-5 TRBV7-8 CASSRQGLGQETQYF TGTGCCAGCAGCCGACAGGGGTTAGGTCAAGAGACCCAGTACTTC
TRBD1 15 . TRBJ2-3 TRBV7-2 CASSDQPQGANTQYF TGTGCCAGCAGCGACCAACCACAGGGGGCCAATACGCAGTATTTT
TRBD2 14 . TRBJ2-4 TRBV28 CASSGGTEKNIQYF TGTGCCAGCTCCGGGGGGACGGAGAAAAACATTCAGTACTTC
. 14 . TRBJ2-5 TRBV29-1 CSVAQGGNSETQYF TGCAGCGTTGCCCAGGGGGGAAATTCGGAGACCCAGTACTTC
TRBD2 16 few TRBJ2-2 TRBV9 CASRPGLAANTGELFF TGTGCCAGCAGACCCGGACTAGCGGCGAACACCGGGGAGCTGTTTTTT
TRBD2 16 . TRBJ2-1 TRBV7-2 CASSPAMASGHNEQFF TGTGCCAGCAGCCCAGCGATGGCTAGCGGCCACAATGAGCAGTTCTTC
. 15 few TRBJ2-1 TRBV15 CATSRDRAGINEQFF TGTGCCACCAGCAGAGACCGGGCAGGGATAAATGAGCAGTTCTTC
. 14 . TRBJ1-2 TRBV6-1 CASSERSGDYGYTF TGTGCCAGCAGTGAAAGGTCAGGGGACTATGGCTACACCTTC
. 11 . TRBJ2-5 TRBV10-3 CATSAGETQYF TGTGCCACGTCAGCCGGGGAGACCCAGTACTTC
. 14 once TRBJ1-1 TRBV6-6 CASSQDRLNTEAFF TGTGCCAGCAGTCAAGACAGGCTAAACACTGAAGCTTTCTTT
TRBD1 14 . TRBJ1-1 TRBV27 CASSSGTGGTEAFF TGTGCCAGCTCCTCCGGGACAGGGGGTACTGAAGCTTTCTTT
TRBD2 15 . TRBJ2-2 TRBV3-1/TRBV3-2 CASSRTSGAVGELFF TGTGCCAGCAGTAGGACTAGCGGGGCGGTCGGGGAGCTGTTTTTT
. 14 . TRBJ1-6 TRBV6-2/TRBV6-3 CASSFTGLRSPLHF TGTGCCAGCAGTTTTACAGGGTTAAGATCACCCCTCCACTTT
. 13 few TRBJ2-7 TRBV20-1 CSASRAGLYEQYF TGCAGTGCTAGTAGGGCAGGGCTCTACGAGCAGTACTTC
TRBD1 16 . TRBJ1-2 TRBV28 CASRPGQGQRSYGYTF TGTGCCAGCAGACCCGGACAGGGCCAAAGAAGCTATGGCTACACCTTC
TRBD1 16 . TRBJ1-5 TRBV7-2 CASSLRVTGRNQPQHF TGTGCCAGCAGCTTACGCGTGACAGGGCGCAATCAGCCCCAGCATTTT
TRBD1 13 . TRBJ1-2 TRBV12-3/TRBV12-4 CASSLQGNYGYTF TGTGCCAGCAGTCTACAGGGGAACTATGGCTACACCTTC
. 15 . TRBJ1-6 TRBV10-3 CAIRGTSSYNSPLHF TGTGCCATCAGAGGGACAAGCTCCTATAATTCACCCCTCCACTTT
. 13 . TRBJ1-3 TRBV6-5 CASSMGGGNTIYF TGTGCCAGCAGCATGGGAGGCGGAAACACCATATATTTT
. 14 . TRBJ1-2 TRBV6-5 CASRTGATNYGYTF TGTGCCAGCAGAACAGGAGCCACAAACTATGGCTACACCTTC
TRBD2 19 . TRBJ2-3 TRBV24-1 CATSDPSPGLAGGGDTQYF TGTGCCACCAGTGACCCGTCACCGGGACTAGCGGGAGGCGGGGATACGCAGTATTTT
. 15 . TRBJ2-2 TRBV2 CASTLGRGSSGELFF TGTGCCAGCACTCTCGGCAGGGGATCTTCCGGGGAGCTGTTTTTT
TRBD2 16 . TRBJ2-2 TRBV4-3 CASSQGTSGNTGELFF TGCGCCAGCAGCCAAGGGACTAGCGGTAACACCGGGGAGCTGTTTTTT
. 16 . TRBJ2-3 TRBV6-2/TRBV6-3 CASSYSTGWGTDTQYF TGTGCCAGCAGTTACTCGACCGGGTGGGGCACAGATACGCAGTATTTT
. 16 . TRBJ2-7 TRBV11-2 CASSGAREKNSYEQYF TGTGCCAGCAGCGGGGCCAGGGAAAAAAACTCCTACGAGCAGTACTTC
. 13 . TRBJ2-7 TRBV5-1 CASSPVSSYEQYF TGCGCCAGCAGCCCCGTGTCTTCCTACGAGCAGTACTTC
TRBD1 16 . TRBJ2-1 TRBV6-2/TRBV6-3 CASSYPRDRGGNEQFF TGTGCCAGCAGTTACCCGCGGGACAGGGGAGGCAATGAGCAGTTCTTC
TRBD2 18 . TRBJ2-6 TRBV13 CASSFGLAGVSGANVLTF TGTGCCAGCAGCTTCGGACTAGCGGGGGTCTCTGGGGCCAACGTCCTGACTTTC
. 14 . TRBJ1-3 TRBV5-5 CASSLVSSGNTIYF TGTGCCAGCAGCTTAGTCAGCTCTGGAAACACCATATATTTT
. 13 . TRBJ1-5 TRBV3-1/TRBV3-2 CASSPSRTQPQHF TGTGCCAGCAGCCCCAGTCGTACTCAGCCCCAGCATTTT
TRBD2 12 . TRBJ2-5 TRBV7-9 CASSRGEETQYF TGTGCCAGCAGCCGGGGGGAAGAGACCCAGTACTTC
TRBD2 14 . TRBJ2-1 TRBV6-5 CASTGTSGLNEQFF TGTGCCAGCACCGGGACTAGCGGGCTGAATGAGCAGTTCTTC
. 16 . TRBJ1-6 TRBV27 CASSSYRSSYNSPLHF TGTGCCAGCAGTTCGTACAGGAGCTCCTATAATTCACCCCTCCACTTT
. 15 . TRBJ1-4 TRBV7-9 CASTNFRGYGEKLFF TGTGCCAGCACCAATTTCAGGGGATACGGTGAAAAACTGTTTTTT
. 14 . TRBJ2-1 TRBV7-3 CASSWGSGAGDRFF .
. 13 . TRBJ1-1 TRBV5-4 CASSLGGDTEAFF TGTGCCAGCAGCTTGGGGGGGGACACTGAAGCTTTCTTT
. 13 . TRBJ1-6 TRBV24-1 CATSRDTNSPLHF TGTGCCACCAGCCGGGACACCAATTCACCCCTCCACTTT
. 12 . TRBJ2-3 TRBV12-3/TRBV12-4 CASSFYPDTQYF TGTGCCAGCAGTTTTTATCCAGATACGCAGTATTTT
TRBD2 15 . TRBJ2-1 TRBV5-4 CASSQRTSGSGEQFF TGTGCCAGCAGCCAAAGGACTAGCGGGAGTGGTGAGCAGTTCTTC
. 14 few TRBJ2-2 TRBV4-3 CASSIAASTGELFF TGCGCCAGCAGCATCGCGGCAAGTACCGGGGAGCTGTTTTTT
TRBD1 15 . TRBJ2-5 TRBV7-2 CASSPRTGRAETQYF TGTGCCAGCAGCCCAAGGACAGGGCGGGCGGAGACCCAGTACTTC
. 13 . TRBJ1-6 TRBV28 CASGSSYNSPLHF TGTGCCAGCGGGAGCTCCTATAATTCACCCCTCCACTTT
. 13 . TRBJ1-2 TRBV2 CASSERGGYGYTF TGTGCCAGCAGTGAACGCGGGGGCTATGGCTACACCTTC
TRBD1 15 . TRBJ1-6 TRBV3-1/TRBV3-2 CASSLRTGSGSPLHF TGTGCCAGCAGCCTCCGGACAGGGTCTGGTTCACCCCTCCACTTT
. 18 few TRBJ1-6 TRBV28 CASRPQGIVSSYNSPLHF TGTGCCAGCAGACCCCAGGGGATAGTTAGCTCCTATAATTCACCCCTCCACTTT
. 15 . TRBJ1-4 TRBV7-9 CASSRDNSANEKLFF TGTGCCAGCAGTCGGGATAACAGCGCTAATGAAAAACTGTTTTTT
TRBD1 15 . TRBJ2-2 TRBV7-3 CASSAGQGGTGELFF TGTGCCAGCAGCGCGGGACAGGGTGGCACCGGGGAGCTGTTTTTT
. 14 . TRBJ1-1 TRBV3-1/TRBV3-2 CASSQDPTNAEAFF TGTGCCAGCAGCCAAGATCCCACAAACGCTGAAGCTTTCTTT
. 19 . TRBJ2-2 TRBV21-1 CASSKIREASDKNTGELFF TGTGCCAGCAGCAAAATCCGGGAGGCTAGCGACAAAAACACCGGGGAGCTGTTTTTT
TRBD1 18 . TRBJ1-4 TRBV3-1/TRBV3-2 CASSQRTGEVWANEKLFF TGTGCCAGCAGCCAGAGGACAGGGGAGGTTTGGGCTAATGAAAAACTGTTTTTT
TRBD1 14 . TRBJ1-6 TRBV7-9 CASSRRDRNSPLHF TGTGCCAGCAGCCGGAGGGACAGAAATTCACCCCTCCACTTT